The T cell receptor beta chain under discussion was sequenced for a study of T-cell memory formation after mild COVID-19. General study findings and limits: For contracting clones, CD4+ ones sat mainly in CM and EM, CD8+ in EMRA.

The germline V gene has CDR1 SGHAT and CDR2 FQNNGV. This CDR3 contains 16 residues. The ends lost 1 base at V and 4 bases at J; junction bases unmatched: 9. Concerning this clonotype: Its antigen is still unknown.

TCRdb independently ran MiXCR on the 5' RACE reads; one entry per CDR3 protein. This sample carries around 200,000 distinct CDR3 sequences, 16% of them seen once, and the ten largest clones take about 2.1%. This clonotype was obtained from an adult woman who had mild COVID-19 (a few samples of this study predate the infection). Cell type and time point are not known. The chain joins TRBV11-2 to TRBJ2-7, with 8 bases that match TRBD1. The source material was PBMCs or a T cell subset sorted from them (not recorded which). Here the CDR3 DNA reads TGTGCCAGCAGCTTAGGTTTACTGCGACAGGGGTACGAGCAGTACTTC. Amino acids: CASSLGLLRQGYEQYF.